These 30 T cell receptor beta chains share one sample of origin, sequenced in a study of regulatory T cells in long-lasting Graves disease. Through Arm-PCR of CDR3 regions and iRepertoire HTBI primers, TCR beta libraries were built. From the multiplex PCR reads, TCRdb called clonotypes with MiXCR, one entry per CDR3 protein. The sample records a few hundred thousand distinct CDR3 sequences, 10% to 15% being singletons. Time point given: newly diagnosed GD, antithyroid drugs for less than 3 months. The TCR library was prepared using RNA isolated from PBMCs. Another study also made use of these data, one on T cells in Graves' hyperthyroidism and ophthalmopathy.

Here the sequenced sample was peripheral blood mononuclear cells (PBMCs), taken at new diagnosis, from a patient treated with antithyroid drugs. The receptors were sampled from a young woman with Graves disease.

This clonotype was recorded many times. At one boundary the junction diverges from the germline segment, which might be a read error. V and J are TRBV12-3 or TRBV12-4 and TRBJ2-1; unclear D gene. CDR3 size: 11 residues. The CDR3 coding sequence is TGTGCCAGCAGTTTTGGACCTGAGGAGTTCTTC. Translation gives CASSFGPEEFF.

This clonotype was found many times. The rearrangement uses TRBV20-1 and TRBJ1-2; D gene ambiguous. The CDR3 runs to 14 residues. Trimming took off 0 bases at V and 7 bases at J, with 15 bases between the two ends. Germline loops: CDR1 DFQATT, CDR2 SNEGSKA (reference sequence). DNA for the CDR3: TGCAGTGCTAGAGACAACACCGATCTGATTGGCTACACCTTC. It encodes CSARDNTDLIGYTF.

V usage is TRBV7-9 and J usage is TRBJ2-7; TRBD2 aligns across 7 bases. Germline-derived CDR1 and CDR2 are SEHNR and FQNEAQ (reference sequence). J lost 0 bases, V lost 8 bases, and 4 bases had no gene match. The CDR3 runs 13 residues. The CDR3: CASGLGDSYEQYV. The DNA of the CDR3 is TGTGCCAGCGGACTAGGGGACTCCTACGAGCAGTACGTC.

This clonotype showed up many times. The rearrangement uses TRBV6-5 and TRBJ1-2; TRBD1 is a possible D gene (5 bases). The CDR3 length is 15 residues. The V gene lost 0 bases and the J gene lost 6 bases, with 14 bases spanning the gap. Looked up from germline, CDR1 is MNHEY and CDR2 is SVGAGI. CDR3: CASSYSLGGGNGYTF. For the CDR3, the DNA is TGTGCCAGCAGTTACTCGCTGGGGGGAGGTAATGGCTACACCTTC.

The sample holds many counts of this clonotype. The V and J genes are TRBV2 and TRBJ1-1, with no clear D. This CDR3 comprises 15 residues. Germline CDR1 reads SNHLY; CDR2 reads FYNNEI. V gave up 4 bases and J gave up 1 base, with 13 bases separating them. CDR3 DNA sequence: TGTGCCAGCAGTGCCCACAGACAAGAGAACACTGAAGCTTTCTTT. This codes for CASSAHRQENTEAFF.

This clonotype came up many times. The chain joins TRBV6-2 or TRBV6-3 to TRBJ2-7; weak D call: TRBD1 (5 bases). CDR1 and CDR2 (germline): MNHEY, SVGEGT. This CDR3 has 14 amino acids. The ends were cut back, 0 bases at V and 5 bases at J, with 11 bases in the middle. CDR3 sequence (DNA): TGTGCCAGCAGTTACTCGGATTCAGGGAACGAGCAGTACTTC. It yields the protein CASSYSDSGNEQYF.

Details on this clonotype: A single base separates this from a much larger clone, so it may be a read error. This sequence joins TRBV7-3 and TRBJ1-1; 8 bases align to TRBD1. Germline V gene sequence: CDR1 SGHTA, CDR2 FQGTGA. The junction had 3 bases not matched to a gene; V was cut back by 5 bases and J by 4 bases. This CDR3 contains 13 residues. The CDR3 is CASSRTGSTEAFF. The DNA of the CDR3 is TGTGCCAGCAGCCGGACAGGGAGCACTGAAGCTTTCTTT.

In its sample, this clonotype was seen a few times. For the CDR3, the DNA is TGTGCCAGCAGCTTAGCGGTTACTGGTTTAAGCCCACTCCACTTT. Its translation is CASSLAVTGLSPLHF. The V call is TRBV7-9, the J call TRBJ1-6; no clear D. The germline V gene encodes CDR1 SEHNR and CDR2 FQNEAQ (reference sequence). The CDR3 runs to 15 residues. Trimming took 0 bases from V and 16 from J, leaving 19 bases between them.

The V and J genes are TRBV19 and TRBJ1-1; the D is unclear. This CDR3 contains 14 residues. V lost 1 base to trimming and J lost 7 bases, with 13 bases between them. CDR1 is LNHDA and CDR2 is SQIVND in the germline V gene (reference sequence). The CDR3 is CASSIGTRMNEAFF. CDR3 DNA: TGTGCCAGTAGTATAGGTACCAGGATGAATGAAGCTTTCTTT.

This clonotype was seen at least ten times. The J gene is TRBJ2-1, the V gene TRBV10-1; D uncertain. The CDR3 has 12 amino acids. Germline CDR1 and CDR2: WNHNN and SYGVQD (reference sequence). V lost 2 bases to trimming and J lost 9 bases, with 8 bases between them. CDR3 region: CASSELPGEQFF. The CDR3 nucleotides read TGCGCCAGCAGTGAGCTCCCGGGTGAGCAGTTCTTC.

This clonotype was counted at least ten times. The gene calls are TRBV29-1 and TRBJ2-7; D might be TRBD2 (6 bases). The CDR3 covers 13 residues. The germline V gene has CDR1 SQVTM and CDR2 ANQGSEA. V shed 6 bases and J shed 4 bases, with 16 bases lying between them. In nucleotides, the CDR3 is TGCAGCGTGCGGGGAGACGGGGTTTACGAGCAGTACTTC. Translating it yields CSVRGDGVYEQYF.

At least ten counts were recorded for this clonotype. The CDR3 DNA sequence: TGTGCCAGCAGCTTTACCCTCACACGGGACAGCCGGGGGCAGTTCTTC. Its translation is CASSFTLTRDSRGQFF. This sequence joins TRBV11-2 and TRBJ2-1; 7 bases are shared with TRBD1. V gave up 3 bases and J gave up 12 bases; unmatched junction bases: 17. Germline CDR1 reads SGHAT; CDR2 reads FQNNGV. CDR3 length: 16 amino acids. Together with reference TRBV11-2 and TRBJ2-1, the CDR3 gives the full variable domain: EAGVAQSPRYKIIEKRQSVAFWCNPISGHATLYWYQQILGQGPKLLIQFQNNGVVDDSQLPKDRFSAERLKGVDSTLKIQPAKLEDSAVYLCASSFTLTRDSRGQFFGPGTRLTVL.

The chain has TRBV5-1 and TRBJ2-5; D uncertain. Germline CDR1 is SGHRS and CDR2 is YFSETQ. The V end was cut by 3 bases, the J end by 0 bases, with 6 bases between. This CDR3 spans 13 amino acids. The CDR3 spells CASSSQYQETQYF. Written as DNA, the CDR3 is TGCGCCAGCAGCTCTCAGTACCAAGAGACCCAGTACTTC.

This clonotype has a handful of counts. The genes are TRBV5-1 and TRBJ2-3; D gene uncertain. The CDR3 has 14 amino acids. V was clipped by 4 bases and J by 2 bases, with 11 bases between them. The germline V gene encodes CDR1 SGHRS and CDR2 YFSETQ. CDR3 sequence: CASSPGLLTDTQYF. Here the CDR3 DNA reads TGCGCCAGCAGCCCCGGGCTGCTCACAGATACGCAGTATTTT.

Many counts were recorded for this clonotype. This chain connects TRBV20-1 to TRBJ1-5; the D gene is possibly TRBD1 (5 bases). The CDR3 loop spans 14 amino acids. CDR1 is DFQATT, CDR2 SNEGSKA, per germline (reference sequence). V gave up 3 bases and J gave up 5 bases, with 14 bases separating them. Here the CDR3 DNA reads TGCAGTGCTAGGGGGGTACGGGTCGATCAGCCCCAGCATTTT. Amino acid sequence: CSARGVRVDQPQHF.

The chain combines TRBV7-2 with TRBJ2-7; TRBD2 is a possible D gene (6 bases). The CDR3 extends over 14 amino acids. Trimming stripped 4 bases from V and 4 bases from J, with 14 bases between. CDR1 SGHTA and CDR2 FQGNSA come from the germline V gene. The CDR3 DNA follows: TGTGCCAGCAGCTCGCGGGACTCCCCTTACGAGCAGTACTTC. Amino acids: CASSSRDSPYEQYF.

V usage is TRBV7-9 and J usage is TRBJ1-1; D not certain. The CDR3 consists of 16 residues. The V gene lost 6 bases and the J gene lost 1 base, with 18 bases spanning the gap. Germline CDR1 and CDR2: SEHNR and FQNEAQ (reference sequence). The chain's CDR3 is CASSPPGGPTNTEAFF. CDR3 bases: TGTGCCAGCAGTCCTCCCGGAGGACCGACGAACACTGAAGCTTTCTTT.

As concerns this clonotype: At one of its ends the junction is not consistent with the germline gene, which may arise from a read error. The V call is TRBV12-3 or TRBV12-4, the J call TRBJ2-1; TRBD1 aligns across 9 bases. The CDR3 loop spans 11 amino acids. CDR3: CASRLRDRATF. CDR3 nucleotide sequence: TGTGCCAGCAGACTCCGGGACAGGGCAACCTTC.

This clonotype was found many times. The rearrangement links TRBV28 to TRBJ2-7, with D perhaps TRBD1 or TRBD2 (6 bases each). The germline V gene has CDR1 MDHEN and CDR2 SYDVKM. This CDR3 has 14 amino acids. Trimming took 3 bases from V and 5 from J, leaving 14 bases between them. CDR3 DNA sequence: TGTGCCAGCAGTTTCAACGGGGGCATCAACGAGCAGTACTTC. Translating gives CASSFNGGINEQYF.

This clonotype came up a few times. This chain joins TRBV6-5 and TRBJ1-4; 10 bases map to TRBD1. The CDR3 is made up of 15 amino acids. The germline V gene has CDR1 MNHEY and CDR2 SVGAGI. V was clipped by 4 bases and J by 6 bases; unmatched bases: 5. DNA for the CDR3: TGTGCCAGCAGTTTAGACAGGGGGCATCATGAAAAACTGTTTTTT. Amino acids: CASSLDRGHHEKLFF.

This clonotype came up a few times. The V and J genes are TRBV6-1 and TRBJ1-5; D is perhaps TRBD1 (5 bases). V was pared by 10 bases and J by 4 bases, with 14 bases between. Germline V gives CDR1 MNHNS, CDR2 SASEGT. The CDR3 contains 13 residues. CDR3 bases: TGTGCCACCGCAAGGGGCCTAAATCAGCCCCAGCATTTT. It is translated as CATARGLNQPQHF.

The sample holds many counts of this clonotype. This chain links TRBV27 with TRBJ1-1; no reliable D call. CDR1 and CDR2 (germline): MNHEY, SMNVEV (reference sequence). With 5 bases removed from V and 3 bases from J, the gap between germline ends came to 16 bases. CDR3 size: 15 residues. The CDR3 loop reads CASSHIRSGDTEAFF. The CDR3 DNA is TGTGCCAGCAGTCATATCCGGAGTGGGGACACTGAAGCTTTCTTT.

This clonotype was observed at least ten times. The V call is TRBV20-1, the J call TRBJ2-3, with 12 positions matching TRBD2. Trimming at V came to 6 bases and at J to 6 bases, leaving 19 bases not matched to a gene. The CDR3 contains 18 residues. Germline loops: CDR1 DFQATT, CDR2 SNEGSKA (reference sequence). Written as DNA, the CDR3 is TGCAGTGCAAAAATCAGGTCCCCTAGCGGGGGGGCAGCTGATACGCAGTATTTT. Protein sequence: CSAKIRSPSGGAADTQYF.

This clonotype turned up a few times. This sequence joins TRBV7-2 and TRBJ1-2, with D uncertain. The CDR3 extends over 12 amino acids. V lost 3 bases and J lost 4, with 6 bases in between. Germline V gene data show CDR1 as SGHTA and CDR2 as FQGNSA. CDR3 DNA sequence: TGTGCCAGCAGCTTTCCCACCTATGGCTACACCTTC. It translates to CASSFPTYGYTF.

At least ten counts were recorded for this clonotype. This chain uses TRBV24-1 with TRBJ2-5, with D possibly matching TRBD2 (6 bases). Per the germline V gene, CDR1 is KGHDR and CDR2 is SFDVKD. The V gene lost 3 bases and the J gene lost 5 bases, with 15 bases spanning the gap. The CDR3 covers 15 residues. This CDR3 is CATSDGRLVAETQYF. The CDR3 DNA sequence: TGTGCCACCAGTGATGGAAGACTAGTCGCGGAGACCCAGTACTTC.

This chain uses TRBV28 with TRBJ2-7; 11 bases are a match to TRBD1. Germline CDR1 and CDR2: MDHEN and SYDVKM. The CDR3 contains 16 residues. Trimming took 6 bases from V and 2 from J; bases not matched to a gene: 9. Here the CDR3 DNA reads TGTGCCAGCAGCCGTGGGACAGGGGGTTCACCCTACGAGCAGTACTTC. The encoded protein is CASSRGTGGSPYEQYF.

In this sample, this clonotype turned up many times. The rearrangement links TRBV28 to TRBJ2-2, with TRBD2 matching 8 bases. The CDR3 is made up of 15 amino acids. The germline CDR1 and CDR2 sequences are MDHEN and SYDVKM. V shed 3 bases, J shed 5 bases, and the junction held 5 bases outside the gene matches. This CDR3 reads CASSFRGGFTGELFF. Here the CDR3 DNA reads TGTGCCAGCAGTTTTCGGGGGGGCTTTACCGGGGAGCTGTTTTTT. The full variable domain, in which reference TRBV28 and TRBJ2-2 provide the parts outside the CDR3, is DVKVTQSSRYLVKRTGEKVFLECVQDMDHENMFWYRQDPGLGLRLIYFSYDVKMKEKGDIPEGYSVSREKKERFSLILESASTNQTSMYLCASSFRGGFTGELFFGEGSRLTVL.

This clonotype was counted ten times or more. The V gene is TRBV20-1, the J gene TRBJ2-7, with a possible D match to TRBD1 (6 bases). CDR3 length equals 14 residues. Germline V gives CDR1 DFQATT, CDR2 SNEGSKA (reference sequence). The V gene lost 4 bases and the J gene lost 2 bases, with 15 bases spanning the gap. Here the CDR3 reads CSAIRGTRAYEQYF. The CDR3 nucleotides read TGCAGTGCTATAAGAGGGACACGGGCCTACGAGCAGTACTTC.

This clonotype came up a few times. The chain joins TRBV12-3 or TRBV12-4 to TRBJ1-4; TRBD1 is a possible D gene (5 bases). The CDR3 loop spans 16 amino acids. Trimming removed 1 base from V and 3 bases from J, with 12 bases in between. The CDR3 spells CASSLEGLGANEKLFF. CDR3 coding DNA: TGTGCCAGCAGTTTAGAGGGACTCGGGGCTAATGAAAAACTGTTTTTT.

The table lists this clonotype with a few counts. The chain couples TRBV4-2 to TRBJ1-2, with 7 bases that match TRBD1. CDR3 length equals 15 residues. J gave up 2 bases and V 1 base, and 4 bases lay outside the gene matches. Germline V gives CDR1 LGHNA, CDR2 YNFKEQ. This CDR3 reads CASSQVVQGNYGYTF. The CDR3, as DNA: TGTGCCAGCAGCCAAGTAGTACAGGGGAACTATGGCTACACCTTC.